The T cell receptor beta chain described here comes from a study of metastatic and nonmetastatic thyroid tumors. Thyroid surgery was performed in patients who had received no treatment beforehand. TCRdb used MiXCR to call clones anew from the PCR reads. The sample shows 20,000 to 25,000 clones, around 13% of them seen only once. The CDR3 is 15 amino acids. Trimming left V 6 bases short and J 5 bases short, with 17 bases between. Details on this clone: Other DNA sequences from this sample encode an identical CDR3 as well.

The receptor was isolated from a female donor with papillary thyroid cancer or a benign thyroid nodule (not recorded which). Some clones in this sample may be carry-over from other donors' samples. The specimen sequenced was blood. The chain joins TRBV12-3 or TRBV12-4 to TRBJ2-1; D is unresolved. The CDR3 loop is CASSPRVERDNEQFF. Written as DNA, the CDR3 is TGTGCCAGCAGCCCCCGGGTAGAGAGAGACAATGAGCAGTTCTTC.